This T cell receptor beta chain originates from a study of blood T cell repertoires in COVID-19. Study details: The origin of the acute and convalescent COVID-19 samples was the United States, Italy and Spain. PBMCs, B-cell-depleted T cells, or T cells provided the cDNA or gDNA that made up the material.

CDR1 LNHDA and CDR2 SQIVND come from the germline V gene (reference sequence). This CDR3 region has 16 residues. Trimming took 2 bases from V and 1 from J; bases not matched to a gene: 4. This clone has a single count. Original processing notes: Estimates of nucleated cell counts were drawn from the amplification of reference gene primers. TCRdb's copy holds only in-frame clones and misses some; the assay was immunoSEQ multiplex PCR. V and J calls and clone size are those listed in that table; D and trimming were worked out from the DNA. The sample has 110,000 to 150,000 clones, 80% seen once; the top ten hold around 5%.

What was sequenced was peripheral blood. The sequence was obtained from a woman aged 45-59 years with acute or convalescent COVID-19. The chain employs TRBV19 and TRBJ1-5, with TRBD1 matching 8 bases. This CDR3 reads CASSIKGTGSNQPQHF. CDR3 DNA sequence: TGTGCCAGTAGTATAAAAGGGACAGGAAGCAATCAGCCCCAGCATTTT.